The 5 T cell receptor delta chains listed next were all sequenced from one sample in a study of gamma-delta chains in newborns, infants, children (dated by TCRdb to the late 2010s). The sequencer listed for this sample is Illumina MiSeq. TCRdb reanalyzed the public reads with the CATT caller, and identical DNA sequences were merged afterwards. This sample comprises approximately 4,000 delta-chain clones, approximately 2% of them detected only once. The top ten clones comprise around a tenth of the sample. The specimen was blood. These receptors were obtained from a child who was a newborn, infant or young child, either healthy, febrile or measles-vaccinated (not recorded which).

The CDR3 spells CACDTVGIRYSLTAQLFF. In nucleotides, the CDR3 is TGTGCCTGTGACACCGTGGGGATACGATATTCTTTGACAGCACAACTCTTCTTT. The chain combines TRDV2 with TRDJ2; TRDD3 matches at 9 bases. Germline CDR1 is GEAIGNYY and CDR2 is EKD. The trim removed 0 bases at V and 0 bases at J, leaving 7 bases unmatched. The CDR3 totals 18 residues.

In the case of this clone: Just one base apart from a much larger clone, this may be a read error. This chain uses TRDV2 with TRDJ1, with TRDD3 matching over 10 bases. The CDR3 spans 13 residues. Germline values: CDR1 GEAIGNYY, CDR2 EKD. As DNA, the CDR3 is TGTGCCTGTGACACCTGGGGGATACATAAACCCATCTTT. Its translation is CACDTWGIHKPIF.

This clone was seen a handful of times. A read error likely explains this, since a far larger clone differs by one base. The sample has other DNA sequences that encode this CDR3 too. CDR3 loop: CACDTVGDWDTRQMFF. CDR3 nucleotide sequence: TGTGCCTGTGACACCGTGGGGGATTGGGACACCCGACAGATGTTCTTC. This chain joins TRDV2 and TRDJ3, with 8 nucleotides matching TRDD3. Germline loops: CDR1 GEAIGNYY, CDR2 EKD. CDR3 size: 16 residues.

The genes are TRDV2 and TRDJ3; 7 bases agree with TRDD3. With V trimmed by 1 base and J by 0 bases, 5 bases remained unmatched. CDR3 length equals 18 residues. Germline V CDR1 and CDR2: GEAIGNYY, EKD. The CDR3 DNA follows: TGTGCCTGTGACACTATTACTGGGGACTCCTGGGACACCCGACAGATGTTTTTC. Its protein product is CACDTITGDSWDTRQMFF.

In the case of this clone: The identical CDR3 is also encoded by other nucleotide sequences in the sample. This chain connects TRDV2 to TRDJ3, with 9 bases matching TRDD3. This CDR3 has 17 amino acids. Per the germline V gene, CDR1 is GEAIGNYY and CDR2 is EKD. The V gene end was trimmed by 0 bases and the J gene end by 3 bases; junction bases not matched to a gene: 2. For the CDR3, the DNA is TGTGCCTGTGACACCGTACTGGGGGACTGGGACACCCGACAGATGTTTTTC. Translation gives CACDTVLGDWDTRQMFF.